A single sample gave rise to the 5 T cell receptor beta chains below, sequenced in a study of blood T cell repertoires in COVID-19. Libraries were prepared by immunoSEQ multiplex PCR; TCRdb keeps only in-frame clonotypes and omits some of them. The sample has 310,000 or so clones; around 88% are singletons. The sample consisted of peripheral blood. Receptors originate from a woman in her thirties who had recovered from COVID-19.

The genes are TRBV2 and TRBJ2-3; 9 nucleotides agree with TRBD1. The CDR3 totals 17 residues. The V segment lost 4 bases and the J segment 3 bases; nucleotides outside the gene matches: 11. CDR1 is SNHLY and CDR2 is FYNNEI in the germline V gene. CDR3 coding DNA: TGTGCCAGCAGTGGCTACCGACAGGGGGTGACTACAGATACGCAGTATTTT. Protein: CASSGYRQGVTTDTQYF.

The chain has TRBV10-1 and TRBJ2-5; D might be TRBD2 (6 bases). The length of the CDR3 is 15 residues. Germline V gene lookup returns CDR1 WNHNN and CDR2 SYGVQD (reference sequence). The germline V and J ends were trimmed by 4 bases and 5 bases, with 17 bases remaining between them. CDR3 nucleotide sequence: TGCGCCAGCAGTGTAGGCAGCTACAGCGGGGAGACCCAGTACTTC. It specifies CASSVGSYSGETQYF.

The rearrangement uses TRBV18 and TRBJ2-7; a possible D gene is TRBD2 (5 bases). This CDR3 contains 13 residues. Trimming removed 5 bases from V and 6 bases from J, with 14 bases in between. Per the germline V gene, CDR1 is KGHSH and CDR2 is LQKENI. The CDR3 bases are TGTGCCAGCTCAGCCGGACTTTCGGTCGAGCAGTACTTC. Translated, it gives CASSAGLSVEQYF.

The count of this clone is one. As DNA, the CDR3 is TGTGCCAGCAGCTTTCGGGGGGCTACCTACGAGCAGTACTTC. Its translation: CASSFRGATYEQYF. The rearrangement joins TRBV5-4 to TRBJ2-7; possible D gene TRBD2, 7 bases. In germline, CDR1 is SGHNT, CDR2 YYREEE (reference sequence). V was clipped by 2 bases and J by 2 bases, with 11 bases between them. The CDR3 length is 14 residues.

CDR3 sequence (DNA): TGTGCCAGTAGTCTCACCTCGGGGGGGAACACTGAAGCTTTCTTT. This encodes CASSLTSGGNTEAFF. This sequence joins TRBV19 and TRBJ1-1, with D perhaps matching TRBD1 (5 bases). This CDR3 contains 15 residues. Germline V gives CDR1 LNHDA, CDR2 SQIVND (reference sequence). Deletions cut 5 bases from V and 1 base from J, with 14 bases between.